This T cell receptor (beta chain) was identified during a study of patients and donors after allogeneic stem cell transplantation (dated by TCRdb to about 2020). Preparation of the library involved RT-PCR. Sequencing took place on a NextSeq 550. TCRdb passed the public sequencing reads through fastp at Q25 and MiXCR, retaining productive beta sequences. Merged by CDR3 protein, the rows form single entries marked with the most common genes and DNA. The sample table lists under 200,000 distinct CDR3 sequences, around 28% of them with a count of one. The ten largest clones represent roughly 3.2% of the sample. This clonotype appeared a few times. This receptor's antigen is unknown. No clone much larger than this one lies a single base away; base qualities are absent. CDR1 and CDR2 were assigned from the germline V gene (reference sequence) as SGHKS and YYEKEE. After removal of 1 base from V and 0 bases from J, the junction retains 9 bases not matched to a gene. The CDR3 holds 17 amino acids from the cysteine to the phenylalanine. The CDR3 DNA has 51 bases and is translated from base 1.

The receptor was derived from a human donor who was either an allogeneic HSCT recipient or a stem cell or donor lymphocyte infusion donor (not recorded which). It is not recorded whose cells these are; they may come from a transplant donor. Sequencing was carried out using blood, either unsorted or a sorted T cell fraction (not recorded which). In this chain, TRBV5-5 is recombined with TRBJ2-5; 7 bases in the junction line up with TRBD2. The CDR3 protein sequence reads: CASSLFGSGGYQETQYF. The nucleotides are TGTGCCAGCAGCTTGTTCGGGTCGGGAGGTTACCAAGAGACCCAGTACTTC.